This TCR beta chain was obtained from a study of shared clonotypes between healthy human individuals. Germline V gives CDR1 SGHRS, CDR2 YFSETQ. Deletions cut 6 bases from V and 1 base from J, with 5 bases between. The CDR3 is made up of 13 amino acids. TCRdb's table, derived via immunoSEQ multiplex PCR, lists solely in-frame clones and lacks some. The sample yields about 1 million clones, around four fifths seen once. This clonotype was sampled from a man aged 18 to 29 in good health. The specimen was memory CD4+ T cells sorted from blood. Subset defined: CD45RA-negative fraction. The V and J genes are TRBV5-1 and TRBJ1-6; D ambiguous. The CDR3, as DNA: TGCGCCAGCACGCGGTCCTATAATTCACCCCTCCACTTT. The encoded protein is CASTRSYNSPLHF.